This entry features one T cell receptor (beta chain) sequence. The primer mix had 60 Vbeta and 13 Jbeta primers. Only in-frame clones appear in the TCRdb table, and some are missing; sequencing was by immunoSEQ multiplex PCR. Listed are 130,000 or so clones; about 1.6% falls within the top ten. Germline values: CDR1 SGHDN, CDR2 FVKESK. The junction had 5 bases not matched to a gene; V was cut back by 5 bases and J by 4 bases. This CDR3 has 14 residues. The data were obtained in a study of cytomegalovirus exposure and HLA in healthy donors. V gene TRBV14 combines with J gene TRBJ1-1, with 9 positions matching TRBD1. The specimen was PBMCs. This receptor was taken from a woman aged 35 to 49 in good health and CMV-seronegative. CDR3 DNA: TGTGCCAGCAGCTTTAGACAGGGGGGCACTGAAGCTTTCTTT. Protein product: CASSFRQGGTEAFF.